A single count supports the clone carrying this T cell receptor (beta chain). Its antigen is undetermined. The data were obtained in a study of graft-versus-host responses after intestinal transplantation. Study as a whole: Grafts that recipients had were multivisceral, liver-intestinal, or isolated intestinal transplants. Tacrolimus plus steroids were given to all recipients for roughly three years, preceded by anti-thymocyte globulin induction.

V shed 1 base and J shed 2 bases, with 14 bases lying between them. Germline V CDR1 and CDR2: LGHNA, YNFKEQ. The CDR3 runs 17 residues. Study conclusions and caveats: Analysis identified GvH clones in recipient marrow, with some appearing first in ileum or blood. Some patients had graft-donor T cell macrochimerism, and their allografts showed high graft-versus-host to host-versus-graft clonal ratios.

Produced via immunoSEQ multiplex PCR; TCRdb's table is partial and in-frame only. The data show tens of thousands of clones, 85% to 95% seen once. V gene TRBV4-2 combines with J gene TRBJ1-4; D ambiguous. Sequenced here: unstimulated CD8+ T cells sorted from spleen or lymph node cells, sampled before transplant. This receptor was obtained from a human donor who was the organ donor for an intestinal transplant. CDR3 in amino acids: CASSQVRVDGTNEKLFF. The DNA of the CDR3 is TGTGCCAGCAGCCAAGTTAGGGTTGACGGGACTAATGAAAAACTGTTTTTT.